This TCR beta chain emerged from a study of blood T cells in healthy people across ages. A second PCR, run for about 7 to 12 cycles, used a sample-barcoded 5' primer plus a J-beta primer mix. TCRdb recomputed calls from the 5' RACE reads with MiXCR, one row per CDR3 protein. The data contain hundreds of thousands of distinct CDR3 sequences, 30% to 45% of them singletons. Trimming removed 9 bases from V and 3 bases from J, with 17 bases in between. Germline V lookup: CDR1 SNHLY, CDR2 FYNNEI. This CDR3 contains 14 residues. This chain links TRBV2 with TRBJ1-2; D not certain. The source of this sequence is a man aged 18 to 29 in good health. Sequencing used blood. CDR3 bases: TGTGCCAGGGGTCGGCAAACTTTGGACTATGGCTACACCTTC. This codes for CARGRQTLDYGYTF.